This TCR beta chain was documented in a study of STAT5B mutations in CD4+ large granular lymphocyte leukemia. The survey-level immunoSEQ assay was used. Using immunoSEQ multiplex PCR, the repertoire was profiled, and TCRdb retains in-frame clones only, with some absent. The sample shows about 48,000 clones, about 70% of them seen only once. Sample: CD4+ T cells from blood buffy coats. This TCR was recovered from a human donor in good health.

The CDR3: CASSLVGGGAETQYF. Here the CDR3 DNA reads TGTGCCAGCAGCTTAGTGGGCGGGGGGGCCGAGACCCAGTACTTC. The J gene is TRBJ2-5, the V gene TRBV7-2, with 9 bases matching TRBD2. Trimming took 1 base from V and 5 from J; bases not matched to a gene: 5. CDR3 length: 15 amino acids. CDR1 and CDR2 (germline): SGHTA, FQGNSA.